The clone carrying this T cell receptor (beta chain) was seen ten or more times. The antigen remains undetermined. The data stem from a study of type 1 regulatory T cells. Across the study: T-allo10 is a Tr1-enriched, alloantigen-specific CD4 T cell product made in vitro.

There are 13 residues in the CDR3. Trimming removed 3 bases at V and 2 bases at J, with 8 bases between. Using its own MiXCR run on the reads, TCRdb lists one record per CDR3 protein. The table records over 14,000 distinct CDR3 sequences, roughly an eighth of them present only once. The TCR originated in a human donor in good health. The chain uses TRBV12-3 or TRBV12-4 and TRBJ2-7, with unresolved D. Sequenced material: cultured T cells, either the whole culture or a sorted T cell fraction (not recorded which). The CDR3 sequence is CASSFGGTYEQYF. The CDR3 DNA reads TGTGCCAGCAGTTTTGGCGGAACCTACGAGCAGTACTTC.